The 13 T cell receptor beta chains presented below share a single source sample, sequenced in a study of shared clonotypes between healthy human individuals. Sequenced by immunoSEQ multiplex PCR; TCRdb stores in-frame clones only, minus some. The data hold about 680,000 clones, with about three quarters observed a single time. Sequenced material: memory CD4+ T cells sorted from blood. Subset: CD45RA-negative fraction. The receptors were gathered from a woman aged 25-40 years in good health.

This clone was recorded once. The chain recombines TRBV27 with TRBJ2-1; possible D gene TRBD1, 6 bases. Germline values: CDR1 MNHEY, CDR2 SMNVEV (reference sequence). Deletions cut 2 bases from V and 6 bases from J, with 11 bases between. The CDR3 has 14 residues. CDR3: CASSLHGQSNEQFF. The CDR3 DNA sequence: TGTGCCAGCAGTTTACATGGACAGAGCAATGAGCAGTTCTTC.

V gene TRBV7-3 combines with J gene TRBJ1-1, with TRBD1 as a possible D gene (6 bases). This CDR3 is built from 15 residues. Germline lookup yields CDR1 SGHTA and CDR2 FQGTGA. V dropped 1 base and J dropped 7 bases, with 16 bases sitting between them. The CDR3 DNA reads TGTGCCAGCAGCTTAAATCCCGGGGGCACACGTGAAGCTTTCTTT. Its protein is CASSLNPGGTREAFF.

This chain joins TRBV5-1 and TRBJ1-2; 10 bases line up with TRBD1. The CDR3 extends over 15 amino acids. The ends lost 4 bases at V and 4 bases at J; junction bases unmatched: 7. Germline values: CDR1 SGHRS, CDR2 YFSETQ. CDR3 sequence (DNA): TGCGCCAGCAGCAGGGGACAGGGGAGGACCTATGGCTACACCTTC. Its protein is CASSRGQGRTYGYTF.

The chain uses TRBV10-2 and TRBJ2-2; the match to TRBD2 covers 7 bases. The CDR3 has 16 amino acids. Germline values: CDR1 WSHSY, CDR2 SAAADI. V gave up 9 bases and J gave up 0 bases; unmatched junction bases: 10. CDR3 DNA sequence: TGCGCCAGTCACTTAGCGGGTGGGTCGAACACCGGGGAGCTGTTTTTT. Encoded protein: CASHLAGGSNTGELFF.

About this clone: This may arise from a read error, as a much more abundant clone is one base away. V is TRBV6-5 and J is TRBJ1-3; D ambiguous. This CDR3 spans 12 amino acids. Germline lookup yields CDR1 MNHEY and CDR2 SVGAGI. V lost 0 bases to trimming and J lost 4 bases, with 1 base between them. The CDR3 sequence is CASSYSGNTIYF. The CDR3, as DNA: TGTGCCAGCAGTTACTCGGGAAACACCATATATTTT.

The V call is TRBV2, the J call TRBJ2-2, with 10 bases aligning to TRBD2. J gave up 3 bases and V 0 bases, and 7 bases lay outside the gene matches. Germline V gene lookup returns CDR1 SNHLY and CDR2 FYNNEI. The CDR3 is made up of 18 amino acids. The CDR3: CASSEAPRLAGDTGELFF. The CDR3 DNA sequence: TGTGCCAGCAGTGAAGCCCCACGGCTAGCGGGAGACACCGGGGAGCTGTTTTTT.

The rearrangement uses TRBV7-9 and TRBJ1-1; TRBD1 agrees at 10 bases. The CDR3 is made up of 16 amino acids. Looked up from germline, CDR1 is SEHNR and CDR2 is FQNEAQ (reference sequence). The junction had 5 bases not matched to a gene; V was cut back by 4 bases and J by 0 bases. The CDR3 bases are TGTGCCAGCAGCTGGGACAGGGGCGTTTTGAACACTGAAGCTTTCTTT. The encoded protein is CASSWDRGVLNTEAFF.

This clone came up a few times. The CDR3 DNA is TGTGCCAGTAGTCTCCGGGACCCTGGCTCTGGAAACACCATATATTTT. Translated, it gives CASSLRDPGSGNTIYF. The chain couples TRBV19 to TRBJ1-3; tentative D call: TRBD1 (5 bases). Germline V gives CDR1 LNHDA, CDR2 SQIVND (reference sequence). V lost 5 bases to trimming and J lost 0 bases, with 14 bases between them. The CDR3 has 16 residues.

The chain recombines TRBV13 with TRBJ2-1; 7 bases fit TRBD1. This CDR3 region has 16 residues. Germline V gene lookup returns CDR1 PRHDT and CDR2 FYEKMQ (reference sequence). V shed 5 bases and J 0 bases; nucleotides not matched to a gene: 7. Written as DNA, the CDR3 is TGTGCCAGCAGCCCTCGGACAGGAAGCTCCTACAATGAGCAGTTCTTC. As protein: CASSPRTGSSYNEQFF.

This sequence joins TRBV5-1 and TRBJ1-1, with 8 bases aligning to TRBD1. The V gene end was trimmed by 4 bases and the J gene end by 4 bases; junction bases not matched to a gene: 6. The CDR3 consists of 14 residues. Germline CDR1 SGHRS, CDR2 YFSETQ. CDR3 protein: CASSGGQASTEAFF. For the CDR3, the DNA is TGCGCCAGCAGCGGGGGACAGGCCTCCACTGAAGCTTTCTTT.

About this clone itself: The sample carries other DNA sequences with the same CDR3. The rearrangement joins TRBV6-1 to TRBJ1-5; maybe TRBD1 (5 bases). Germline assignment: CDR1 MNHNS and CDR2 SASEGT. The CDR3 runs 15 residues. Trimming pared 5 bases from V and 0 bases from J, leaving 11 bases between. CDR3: CASSPPTDSNQPQHF. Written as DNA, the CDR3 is TGTGCCAGCAGTCCTCCGACAGATAGCAATCAGCCCCAGCATTTT.

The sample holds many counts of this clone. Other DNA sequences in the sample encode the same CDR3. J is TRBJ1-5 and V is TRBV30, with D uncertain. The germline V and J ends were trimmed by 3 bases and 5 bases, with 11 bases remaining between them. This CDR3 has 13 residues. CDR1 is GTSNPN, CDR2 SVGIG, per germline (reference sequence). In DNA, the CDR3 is TGTGCCTGGAGAAGAGGTGGCGATCAGCCCCAGCATTTT. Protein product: CAWRRGGDQPQHF.

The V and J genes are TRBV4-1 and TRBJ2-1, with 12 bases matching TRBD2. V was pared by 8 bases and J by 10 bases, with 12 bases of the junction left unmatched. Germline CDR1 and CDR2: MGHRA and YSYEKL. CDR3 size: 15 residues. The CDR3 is CASAHPSGRVIEQFF. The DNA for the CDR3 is TGCGCCAGCGCGCACCCTAGCGGGAGGGTCATCGAGCAGTTCTTC.